This T cell receptor (beta chain) was identified during a study of CD8 T cells in Susac syndrome. The study sequenced TCR beta in blood CD8+ and CD4+ T cells. This CDR3 contains 14 residues. V gave up 7 bases and J gave up 3 bases, with 15 bases separating them. Germline loops: CDR1 SQVTM, CDR2 ANQGSEA. RNA, at about 0.5 to 1 ug, was reverse transcribed with random hexamers. TCR beta CDR3 was amplified by immunoSEQ covering 54 Vbeta and 13 Jbeta. Each CDR3 protein is one row after TCRdb ran MiXCR on the immunoSEQ multiplex PCR reads. The sample lists 200,000 to 250,000 distinct CDR3 sequences, about 95% seen once, with 0.08% to 0.095% in the top ten.

The V gene is TRBV29-1, the J gene TRBJ2-2; tentatively, D is TRBD1 (5 bases). The clonotype was recovered from a human donor with multiple sclerosis. The sample taken for sequencing was CD4+ T cells from PBMCs. The CDR3 spells CSGKKGIDTGELFF. CDR3 DNA: TGCAGCGGGAAAAAGGGGATAGACACCGGGGAGCTGTTTTTT.